The entry that follows covers one TCR beta chain sequence. Its antigen is unidentified. Donors consisted of healthy bone marrow donors. The record originates from a study of cytomegalovirus exposure and HLA in healthy donors. Study-level points and caveats: Most of the CMV-associated TCR beta chains (in a later analysis) appeared to be HLA-restricted. Rates of TCR association differed by HLA locus in a later analysis, with DRB1 highest and HLA-C lowest. Rare sequences made up most TCRs, while some public TCRs were found in many donors.

With 60 Vbeta and 13 Jbeta primers, the PCR was carried out. Using immunoSEQ multiplex PCR, the repertoire was profiled, and TCRdb retains in-frame clones only, with some absent. The sample includes roughly 150,000 clones, roughly 80% of them seen just once. Sample: PBMCs. The clonotype comes from a male donor in good health and CMV-seronegative.

CDR3 nucleotide sequence: TGTGCCAGTAGTACCCCCCGTCAGGGGATCTATGGCTACACCTTC. Encoded protein: CASSTPRQGIYGYTF. The chain employs TRBV19 and TRBJ1-2; weak D call: TRBD1 (6 bases). CDR3 length: 15 residues. V lost 4 bases, J lost 4 bases, and 16 bases lay in between. The germline CDR1 and CDR2 sequences are LNHDA and SQIVND (reference sequence).